This T cell receptor beta chain came from a study of CD8+ T cells in alopecia areata (dated by TCRdb to 2017 to 2018). Concerning the study at large: Treated patients were enrolled in an open-label pilot trial of oral tofacitinib, 5 to 10 mg twice daily, for moderate-to-severe alopecia areata. Patients stayed on tofacitinib for 6 to 18 months and then had 6 months of follow-up off drug so that delayed response and recurrence could be assessed. For the treated patients, the SALT score, which quantifies what percentage of scalp surface area is affected, served as the measure of disease severity. In both human patients and the C3H/HeJ mouse model, the study applied high-throughput TCRbeta sequencing to look at T cell clonal expansion in alopecia areata. Human TCRbeta sequencing covered scalp tissue and sorted CD4+ and CD8+ peripheral blood T cells from patchy and totalis/universalis alopecia areata patients and healthy controls. Biopsies were taken from tofacitinib-treated patients at baseline and at 4 and 24 weeks of treatment, and a later scalp biopsy was taken in several of the tofacitinib-treated patients. Scalp clonality was compared among normal scalp (n=4), patchy alopecia areata scalp (n=8), and alopecia totalis/universalis scalp (n=8). RNA was extracted with the PAXgene miRNA kit for fixed scalp, the miRNeasy kit for PBMCs, and the RNeasy kit for mouse skin. TCRbeta CDR3 regions were amplified by immunoSEQ multiplex PCR with 35 Vbeta forward and 13 Jbeta reverse primers.

The library was prepared using the immunoSEQ multiplex PCR assay. RNA was extracted from all samples and reverse transcribed into cDNA, which served as template for TCR sequencing. SuperScript III was used for first-strand cDNA synthesis, primed with a 2:1 mix of oligo-dT and random hexamers. A synthetic immune receptor repertoire was used to measure amplification bias, and any remaining bias was corrected computationally. From the authors' description of their analysis: Raw reads were preprocessed for error removal, and CDR3 was defined according to IMGT conventions as running from the conserved cysteine to phenylalanine. Clonality was calculated as 1 minus Shannon entropy normalized by log2 of the number of productive unique TCRs. Scalp TCRbeta sequences were cross-referenced with sorted blood CD4 and CD8 repertoires so that the CD4 or CD8 identity of scalp clones could be inferred. Held by TCRdb, this immuneACCESS table contains in-frame sequences only and omits some clones. Under half of the omission traces to an unresolved V gene where checked; the cause of the rest is unknown. That table is the source of V, J and clone size, and D and trimming were worked out from the DNA. A total of about 190,000 clones appear in this sample, under 70% of them only once. In total, the top ten clones hold about 4.2% of the sample.

CDR1 and CDR2 are drawn from the germline V gene: SQVTM, ANQGSEA. From V the trimming removes 2 bases and from J it removes 8 bases, while the gene matches leave 4 bases of the junction unaccounted for. The CDR3 has 14 amino acids, counting the end cysteine and phenylalanine. The only DNA kept is the CDR3, 42 bases in frame from the first base. Here is what the overall study found, with its caveats: Lesional scalp, especially in alopecia totalis/universalis, showed higher clonality and more expanded CD8+ clones than normal scalp, suggesting antigenic drive. Because the treated cohort was small and included a single nonresponder, larger studies are needed to assess links between baseline CD8+ expansion and response. Unlike mouse skin, which is dominated by gammadelta T cells, normal human skin has resident alphabeta T cells that are also sequenced, and this complicates analysis of the scalp TCR repertoire. Compared with mice, TCR sequences shared between patients were less clear, possibly partly because of HLA diversity across the patient population. Many expanded lesional clones were found to persist in scalp and blood during tofacitinib treatment, and relapse after treatment cessation may be partly explained by this persistence. Tofacitinib significantly decreased scalp clonality and the number of expanded CD8+ clones among the top 100 scalp clones.

This sample's time point label indicates: approximately 4 weeks on oral tofacitinib. The intended sense of this specimen's treatment or condition label: oral pan-JAK inhibitor, 5-10 mg twice daily. Lesional scalp punch biopsies and peripheral blood were obtained from alopecia areata patients. PBMCs were isolated by density centrifugation and stained for CD3, CD4 and CD8, and CD4+ and CD8+ T cells were sorted on a FACSAria. To note about this clone: There is no known antigen for this receptor. Per-base qualities were not stored, and no clone one base away is much larger.

Recombination joined TRBV29-1 with TRBJ2-1, with 12 bases matching TRBD1. The material sequenced was CD4+ T cells sorted from blood, taken at week 4, from a patient treated with tofacitinib. The TCR was taken from a human donor with alopecia areata. In nucleotide form, the sequence is TGCAGCGTTGAACGGGACAGGGGGCTCTATGAGCAGTTCTTC. It is translated as CSVERDRGLYEQFF.